A selection of T cell receptor beta chains follows, all from one sample in a study of blood T cell repertoires in COVID-19. Generated by immunoSEQ multiplex PCR, the TCRdb table keeps only in-frame clones and is missing some. The sample includes over 50,000 clones, roughly 80% of them seen just once. Specimen: PBMCs or T cells enriched from blood (not recorded which). These receptors all come from a woman between 35 and 50 years old with acute COVID-19. CDR3s include the opening cysteine and the closing phenylalanine or tryptophan. D genes are given only for firm matches. Rows give clone size only sometimes, using once, few, many, or a class for an expanded clone.

cdr3_length: 15
j_call: TRBJ1-4
clone_size: NA
v_call: TRBV11-2
d_call: NA
cdr3_nt: TGTGCCAGCAGCCCAGGGACTCTACCTCGGGAAAAACTGTTTTTT
cdr3_aa: CASSPGTLPREKLFF

cdr3_length: 17
j_call: TRBJ2-3
clone_size: few
v_call: TRBV21-1
d_call: NA
cdr3_nt: TGTGCCAGCAGCAACAGATCAGGAGGGAGGCGCACAGATACGCAGTATTTT
cdr3_aa: CASSNRSGGRRTDTQYF

cdr3_length: 15
j_call: TRBJ2-2
clone_size: NA
v_call: TRBV27
d_call: TRBD2
cdr3_nt: TGTGCCAGCAGTTTGGTAGCGGGTCGTGGCGGGGAGCTGTTTTTT
cdr3_aa: CASSLVAGRGGELFF

cdr3_length: 16
j_call: TRBJ1-5
clone_size: NA
v_call: TRBV2
d_call: NA
cdr3_nt: TGTGCCAGCAGCTTCAGACAGGCCGATAGCAATCAGCCCCAGCATTTT
cdr3_aa: CASSFRQADSNQPQHF

cdr3_length: 12
j_call: TRBJ1-2
clone_size: few
v_call: TRBV2
d_call: NA
cdr3_nt: TGTGCCAGCAGAGGATCAGGGGTTGGCTACACCTTC
cdr3_aa: CASRGSGVGYTF

cdr3_length: 13
j_call: TRBJ1-3
clone_size: NA
v_call: TRBV7-2
d_call: NA
cdr3_nt: TGTGCCAGCAGCTTAGGATCCCTCCGGACCATATATTTT
cdr3_aa: CASSLGSLRTIYF

cdr3_length: 17
j_call: TRBJ2-6
clone_size: NA
v_call: TRBV5-1
d_call: NA
cdr3_nt: TGCGCCAGCAGCTTGCTCGGTGGAGCGGTCGGGGCCAACGTCCTGACTTTC
cdr3_aa: CASSLLGGAVGANVLTF

cdr3_length: 16
j_call: TRBJ2-2
clone_size: NA
v_call: TRBV9
d_call: NA
cdr3_nt: TGTGCCAGCTCAAAAGACGGGGGAATGAACACCGGGGAGCTGTTTTTT
cdr3_aa: CASSKDGGMNTGELFF

cdr3_length: 14
j_call: TRBJ2-1
clone_size: NA
v_call: TRBV6-1
d_call: NA
cdr3_nt: TGTGCCAGCAGTGAAGACAGTTCCTACAATGAGCAGTTCTTC
cdr3_aa: CASSEDSSYNEQFF

cdr3_length: 15
j_call: TRBJ2-2
clone_size: few
v_call: TRBV6-4
d_call: TRBD2
cdr3_nt: TGTGCCAGCAGTGACGCGGGAGGGAACACCGGGGAGCTGTTTTTT
cdr3_aa: CASSDAGGNTGELFF

cdr3_length: 15
j_call: TRBJ2-1
clone_size: NA
v_call: TRBV7-3
d_call: TRBD2
cdr3_nt: TGTGCCAGCAGCCCCCTTAGCGGGATTAGGAATGAGCAGTTCTTC
cdr3_aa: CASSPLSGIRNEQFF

cdr3_length: 15
j_call: TRBJ1-1
clone_size: NA
v_call: TRBV3-1/TRBV3-2
d_call: TRBD1
cdr3_nt: TGTGCCAGCAGCCCTCGGACAGGGGAGACCACTGAAGCTTTCTTT
cdr3_aa: CASSPRTGETTEAFF

cdr3_length: 16
j_call: TRBJ2-5
clone_size: NA
v_call: TRBV5-4
d_call: TRBD1
cdr3_nt: TGTGCCAGCAGCTTGGGACAGGGGGGCCGTCAAGAGACCCAGTACTTC
cdr3_aa: CASSLGQGGRQETQYF

cdr3_length: 16
j_call: TRBJ2-3
clone_size: NA
v_call: TRBV6-1
d_call: TRBD2
cdr3_nt: TGTGCCAGCAGTGAAAATGTTGCGGGAGGGCGGGATACGCAGTATTTT
cdr3_aa: CASSENVAGGRDTQYF

cdr3_length: 13
j_call: TRBJ1-2
clone_size: NA
v_call: TRBV3-1/TRBV3-2
d_call: TRBD1
cdr3_nt: TGTGCCAGCAGCCACTTGGGACAGATTGGCTACACCTTC
cdr3_aa: CASSHLGQIGYTF

cdr3_length: 12
j_call: TRBJ1-1
clone_size: NA
v_call: TRBV6-5
d_call: NA
cdr3_nt: TGTGCCAGCAGAAGGGAGGGCACTGAAGCTTTCTTT
cdr3_aa: CASRREGTEAFF

cdr3_length: 15
j_call: TRBJ2-5
clone_size: NA
v_call: TRBV19
d_call: TRBD2
cdr3_nt: TGTGCCAGTAGTATTTTTGGGACTAGCGGAGAGACCCAGTACTTC
cdr3_aa: CASSIFGTSGETQYF

cdr3_length: 15
j_call: TRBJ2-3
clone_size: NA
v_call: TRBV11-3
d_call: TRBD2
cdr3_nt: TGTGCCAGCAGCTTTGGCGGGGGTTTTCGGGATACGCAGTATTTT
cdr3_aa: CASSFGGGFRDTQYF

cdr3_length: 15
j_call: TRBJ1-6
clone_size: NA
v_call: TRBV5-4
d_call: TRBD1
cdr3_nt: TGTGCCAGCAGCTTGGGACAGGGGGCCTCACGGGCCCTCCACTTT
cdr3_aa: CASSLGQGASRALHF

cdr3_length: 14
j_call: TRBJ2-1
clone_size: NA
v_call: TRBV4-1
d_call: TRBD2
cdr3_nt: TGCGCCAGCACCGGGACTAGCGGGATGAATGAGCAGTTCTTC
cdr3_aa: CASTGTSGMNEQFF

cdr3_length: 19
j_call: TRBJ2-7
clone_size: NA
v_call: TRBV4-1
d_call: TRBD2
cdr3_nt: TGCGCCAGCAGCCCGGGGGGGTCCTCGACTAGCGGGAGTGTTTACGAGCAGTACTTC
cdr3_aa: CASSPGGSSTSGSVYEQYF

cdr3_length: 14
j_call: TRBJ1-2
clone_size: NA
v_call: TRBV6-5
d_call: TRBD1
cdr3_nt: TGTGCCAGCGAAGACAGGGGCAGGGAGAATGGCTACACCTTC
cdr3_aa: CASEDRGRENGYTF

cdr3_length: 14
j_call: TRBJ2-5
clone_size: NA
v_call: TRBV7-9
d_call: TRBD1
cdr3_nt: TGTGCCAGCAGCACCCGACAGGGTGCGGAGACCCAGTACTTC
cdr3_aa: CASSTRQGAETQYF

cdr3_length: 15
j_call: TRBJ2-3
clone_size: NA
v_call: TRBV19
d_call: NA
cdr3_nt: TGTGCCAGTAGTATGGGCAGGGGAAACACAGATACGCAGTATTTT
cdr3_aa: CASSMGRGNTDTQYF

cdr3_length: 13
j_call: TRBJ2-1
clone_size: NA
v_call: TRBV2
d_call: NA
cdr3_nt: TGTGCCAGCAGCTTGATGGCCCTCAATGAGCAGTTCTTC
cdr3_aa: CASSLMALNEQFF

cdr3_length: 15
j_call: TRBJ2-7
clone_size: NA
v_call: TRBV4-1
d_call: NA
cdr3_nt: TGCGCCAGCAGCCAACGGATACAGGGTATCGACGAGCAGTACTTC
cdr3_aa: CASSQRIQGIDEQYF

cdr3_length: 19
j_call: TRBJ2-1
clone_size: NA
v_call: TRBV6-1
d_call: TRBD1
cdr3_nt: TGTGCCAGCAGTGAATCGAAGCGGTCAGGGGGAAGCTCCTACAATGAGCAGTTCTTC
cdr3_aa: CASSESKRSGGSSYNEQFF

cdr3_length: 17
j_call: TRBJ2-1
clone_size: NA
v_call: TRBV28
d_call: TRBD2
cdr3_nt: TGTGCCAGCAGTTTGACGTCGGGAGGGCCGGGTTACAATGAGCAGTTCTTC
cdr3_aa: CASSLTSGGPGYNEQFF

cdr3_length: 13
j_call: TRBJ2-3
clone_size: once
v_call: TRBV29-1
d_call: TRBD1
cdr3_nt: TGCAGCGCCCGACAGGGGGGAACAGATACGCAGTATTTT
cdr3_aa: CSARQGGTDTQYF

cdr3_length: 13
j_call: TRBJ1-2
clone_size: NA
v_call: TRBV29-1
d_call: NA
cdr3_nt: TGCAGCGTTGAAAACCCGACAGGCTATGGCTACACCTTC
cdr3_aa: CSVENPTGYGYTF

cdr3_length: 15
j_call: TRBJ1-2
clone_size: NA
v_call: TRBV19
d_call: TRBD1
cdr3_nt: TGTGCCAGCCGTCCTGACAGGGCGCCTAACTATGGCTACACCTTC
cdr3_aa: CASRPDRAPNYGYTF

cdr3_length: 15
j_call: TRBJ2-3
clone_size: NA
v_call: TRBV3-1/TRBV3-2
d_call: NA
cdr3_nt: TGTGCCAGCAGCCAAGATGGGCAGGGCCCAGATACGCAGTATTTT
cdr3_aa: CASSQDGQGPDTQYF

cdr3_length: 15
j_call: TRBJ1-6
clone_size: NA
v_call: TRBV5-5
d_call: NA
cdr3_nt: TGTGCCAGCAGCTTAAGAAACAGCCCTAATTCACCCCTCCACTTT
cdr3_aa: CASSLRNSPNSPLHF

cdr3_length: 18
j_call: TRBJ1-5
clone_size: NA
v_call: TRBV5-8
d_call: NA
cdr3_nt: TGTGCCAGCAGCTCCCTCCTGAGTCCAGGCCATAGCAATCAGCCCCAGCATTTT
cdr3_aa: CASSSLLSPGHSNQPQHF

cdr3_length: 13
j_call: TRBJ2-5
clone_size: few
v_call: TRBV18
d_call: NA
cdr3_nt: TGTGCCAGCTCACCGGCTCGTCAAGAGACCCAGTACTTC
cdr3_aa: CASSPARQETQYF

cdr3_length: 16
j_call: TRBJ1-1
clone_size: few
v_call: TRBV10-3
d_call: NA
cdr3_nt: TGTGCCATCAGTGACCCCGCCGAGGGGGTTAGCACTGAAGCTTTCTTT
cdr3_aa: CAISDPAEGVSTEAFF

cdr3_length: 17
j_call: TRBJ2-3
clone_size: NA
v_call: TRBV24-1
d_call: TRBD2
cdr3_nt: TGTGCCACCAGTGACCCTGGGACTAGCGGGAGATCAGATACGCAGTATTTT
cdr3_aa: CATSDPGTSGRSDTQYF

cdr3_length: 14
j_call: TRBJ2-1
clone_size: many
v_call: TRBV20-1
d_call: TRBD2
cdr3_nt: TGCAGTGCTAGTTTAGCGGGAGATTACAATGAGCAGTTCTTC
cdr3_aa: CSASLAGDYNEQFF

cdr3_length: 13
j_call: TRBJ2-1
clone_size: few
v_call: TRBV28
d_call: NA
cdr3_nt: TGTGCCAGCCAGGGCTTATCCTACAATGAGCAGTTCTTC
cdr3_aa: CASQGLSYNEQFF

cdr3_length: 14
j_call: TRBJ1-3
clone_size: NA
v_call: TRBV28
d_call: NA
cdr3_nt: TGTGCCAGCAGTTTCCGGACAACTGGAAACACCATATATTTT
cdr3_aa: CASSFRTTGNTIYF

cdr3_length: 11
j_call: TRBJ1-1
clone_size: once
v_call: TRBV19
d_call: NA
cdr3_nt: TGTGCCAGTAGTATAGCACAGGAAGCTTTCTTT
cdr3_aa: CASSIAQEAFF

cdr3_length: 13
j_call: TRBJ1-2
clone_size: NA
v_call: TRBV28
d_call: NA
cdr3_nt: TGTGCCAGCATGATCACAGAAAACTATGGCTACACCTTC
cdr3_aa: CASMITENYGYTF

cdr3_length: 14
j_call: TRBJ2-1
clone_size: NA
v_call: TRBV27
d_call: TRBD1
cdr3_nt: TGTGCCAGCATTCCACTAGGACAGGGGAATGAGCAGTTCTTC
cdr3_aa: CASIPLGQGNEQFF

cdr3_length: 16
j_call: TRBJ1-5
clone_size: NA
v_call: TRBV12-2
d_call: NA
cdr3_nt: TGTGCAAGTCGCGTAAAGGAGGGCAGGGTCAATCAGCCCCAGCATTTT
cdr3_aa: CASRVKEGRVNQPQHF

cdr3_length: 13
j_call: TRBJ2-1
clone_size: NA
v_call: TRBV12-3/TRBV12-4
d_call: NA
cdr3_nt: TGTGCCAGCACCCAGGACAGACTTAATGAGCAGTTCTTC
cdr3_aa: CASTQDRLNEQFF

cdr3_length: 15
j_call: TRBJ2-2
clone_size: NA
v_call: TRBV11-2
d_call: TRBD1
cdr3_nt: TGTGCCAGCAGCTTAGGAGGGACAGAAACCGGGGAGCTGTTTTTT
cdr3_aa: CASSLGGTETGELFF

cdr3_length: 12
j_call: TRBJ1-2
clone_size: NA
v_call: TRBV2
d_call: NA
cdr3_nt: TGTGCCGGCGGGCTGGGTTACTATGGCTACACCTTC
cdr3_aa: CAGGLGYYGYTF

cdr3_length: 16
j_call: TRBJ2-7
clone_size: NA
v_call: TRBV3-1/TRBV3-2
d_call: NA
cdr3_nt: TGTGCCAGCAGCCAAGATTCTTTGACAGGCGCCTACGAGCAGTACTTC
cdr3_aa: CASSQDSLTGAYEQYF

cdr3_length: 12
j_call: TRBJ1-2
clone_size: NA
v_call: TRBV2
d_call: TRBD1
cdr3_nt: TGTGCCAGCAGGACAGGGCGGCGCGGCTACACCTTC
cdr3_aa: CASRTGRRGYTF

cdr3_length: 13
j_call: TRBJ1-5
clone_size: NA
v_call: TRBV24-1
d_call: NA
cdr3_nt: TGTGCCACCAGTGATTACTCCGATCAGCCCCAGCATTTT
cdr3_aa: CATSDYSDQPQHF

cdr3_length: 14
j_call: TRBJ2-3
clone_size: NA
v_call: TRBV27
d_call: NA
cdr3_nt: TGTGCCAGCAGTTTGGGGGCGGGCACAGATACGCAGTATTTT
cdr3_aa: CASSLGAGTDTQYF

cdr3_length: 16
j_call: TRBJ2-5
clone_size: NA
v_call: TRBV5-1
d_call: NA
cdr3_nt: TGCGCCAGCAGCTTGGGCCCCAGACTAGGTGGGGAGACCCAGTACTTC
cdr3_aa: CASSLGPRLGGETQYF

cdr3_length: 13
j_call: TRBJ1-2
clone_size: NA
v_call: TRBV7-9
d_call: NA
cdr3_nt: TGTGCCAGCAGCTTGGGGAGGGTGTATGGCTACACCTTC
cdr3_aa: CASSLGRVYGYTF

cdr3_length: 15
j_call: TRBJ2-3
clone_size: NA
v_call: TRBV4-2
d_call: TRBD1
cdr3_nt: TGTGCCAGCAGCCAGGGGGGACAGGGCACAGATACGCAGTATTTT
cdr3_aa: CASSQGGQGTDTQYF

cdr3_length: 15
j_call: TRBJ2-1
clone_size: NA
v_call: TRBV5-5
d_call: TRBD2
cdr3_nt: TGTGCCAGCAGCTTGGGGCTAGCGGTCTACAATGAGCAGTTCTTC
cdr3_aa: CASSLGLAVYNEQFF